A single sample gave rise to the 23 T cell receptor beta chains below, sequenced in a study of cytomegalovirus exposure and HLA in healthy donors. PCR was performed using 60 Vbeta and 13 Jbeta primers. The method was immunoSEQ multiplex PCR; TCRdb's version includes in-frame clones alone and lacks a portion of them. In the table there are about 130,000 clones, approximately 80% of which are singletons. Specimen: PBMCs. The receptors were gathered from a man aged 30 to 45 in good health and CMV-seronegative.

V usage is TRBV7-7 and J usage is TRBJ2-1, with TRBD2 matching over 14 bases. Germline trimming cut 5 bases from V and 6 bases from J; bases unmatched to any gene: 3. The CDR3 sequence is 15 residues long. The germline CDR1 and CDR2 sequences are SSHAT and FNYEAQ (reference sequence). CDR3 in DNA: TGTGCCAGCAGCGCCGGGACTAGCGGGAGCAATGAGCAGTTCTTC. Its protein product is CASSAGTSGSNEQFF. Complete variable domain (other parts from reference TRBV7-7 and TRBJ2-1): GAGVSQSPRYKVTKRGQDVTLRCDPISSHATLYWYQQALGQGPEFLTYFNYEAQPDKSGLPSDRFSAERPEGSISTLTIQRTEQRDSAMYRCASSAGTSGSNEQFFGPGTRLTVL.

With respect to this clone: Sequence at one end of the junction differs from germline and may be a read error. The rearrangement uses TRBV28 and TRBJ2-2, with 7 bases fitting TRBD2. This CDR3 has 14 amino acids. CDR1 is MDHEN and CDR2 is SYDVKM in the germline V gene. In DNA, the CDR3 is TGTGCCGGCAGCCTTCCGCGGGAGACCGGGGAGCTGTTTTTT. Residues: CAGSLPRETGELFF.

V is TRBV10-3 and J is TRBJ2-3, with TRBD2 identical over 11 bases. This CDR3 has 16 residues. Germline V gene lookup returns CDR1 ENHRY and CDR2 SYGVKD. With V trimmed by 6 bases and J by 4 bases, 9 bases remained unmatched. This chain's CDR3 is CAIRPSSGRSPDTQYF. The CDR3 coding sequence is TGTGCCATCAGACCTTCTAGCGGGAGGTCCCCAGATACGCAGTATTTT.

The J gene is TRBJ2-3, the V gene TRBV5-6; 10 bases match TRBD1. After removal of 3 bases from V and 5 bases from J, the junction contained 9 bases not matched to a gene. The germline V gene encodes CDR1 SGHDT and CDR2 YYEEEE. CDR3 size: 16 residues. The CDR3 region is CASSSPGQGNKDTQYF. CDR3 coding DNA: TGTGCCAGCAGCTCACCGGGACAGGGGAATAAAGATACGCAGTATTTT.

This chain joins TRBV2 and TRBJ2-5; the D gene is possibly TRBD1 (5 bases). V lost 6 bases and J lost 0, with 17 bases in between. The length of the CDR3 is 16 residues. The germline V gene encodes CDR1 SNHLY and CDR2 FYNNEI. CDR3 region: CASSRQSLFYQETQYF. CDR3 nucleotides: TGTGCCAGCAGCCGACAGTCCTTATTTTACCAAGAGACCCAGTACTTC.

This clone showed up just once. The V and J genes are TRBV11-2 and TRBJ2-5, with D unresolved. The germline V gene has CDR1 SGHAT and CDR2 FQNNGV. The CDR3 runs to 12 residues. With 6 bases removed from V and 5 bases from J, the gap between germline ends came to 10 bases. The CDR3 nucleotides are TGTGCCAGCAGTCAGGAATCGGAGACCCAGTACTTC. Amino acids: CASSQESETQYF.

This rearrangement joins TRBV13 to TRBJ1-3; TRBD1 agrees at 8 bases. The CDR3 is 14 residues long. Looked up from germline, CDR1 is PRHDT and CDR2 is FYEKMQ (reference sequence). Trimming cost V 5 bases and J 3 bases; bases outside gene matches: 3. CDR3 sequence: CASSQGAGGNTIYF. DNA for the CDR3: TGTGCCAGCAGCCAGGGGGCGGGTGGAAACACCATATATTTT.

In nucleotides, the CDR3 is TGTGCCAGCAGTGTTATGGAGAGCTCCTACGAGCAGTACTTC. Encoded protein: CASSVMESSYEQYF. The chain is built from TRBV2 and TRBJ2-7; D gene ambiguous. With 4 bases removed from V and 0 bases from J, the gap between germline ends came to 10 bases. The germline gives CDR1 SNHLY, CDR2 FYNNEI. This CDR3 comprises 14 residues.

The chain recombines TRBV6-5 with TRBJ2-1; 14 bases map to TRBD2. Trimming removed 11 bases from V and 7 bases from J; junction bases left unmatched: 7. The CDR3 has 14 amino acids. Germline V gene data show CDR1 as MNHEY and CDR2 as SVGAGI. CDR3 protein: CASRRTSGRNEQFF. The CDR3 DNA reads TGTGCCTCCCGCCGGACTAGCGGGAGGAATGAGCAGTTCTTC.

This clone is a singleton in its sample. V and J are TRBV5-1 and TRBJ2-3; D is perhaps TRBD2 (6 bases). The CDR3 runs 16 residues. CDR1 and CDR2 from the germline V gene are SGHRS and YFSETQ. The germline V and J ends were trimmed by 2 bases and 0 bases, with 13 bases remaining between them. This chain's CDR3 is CASSFTGDSSTDTQYF. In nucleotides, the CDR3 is TGCGCCAGCAGCTTTACGGGGGACTCCAGCACAGATACGCAGTATTTT.

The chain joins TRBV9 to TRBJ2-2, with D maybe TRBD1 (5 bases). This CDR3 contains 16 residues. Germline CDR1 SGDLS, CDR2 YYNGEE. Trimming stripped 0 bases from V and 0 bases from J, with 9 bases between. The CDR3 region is CASSVDSGPNTGELFF. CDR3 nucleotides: TGTGCCAGCAGCGTAGATTCAGGGCCGAACACCGGGGAGCTGTTTTTT.

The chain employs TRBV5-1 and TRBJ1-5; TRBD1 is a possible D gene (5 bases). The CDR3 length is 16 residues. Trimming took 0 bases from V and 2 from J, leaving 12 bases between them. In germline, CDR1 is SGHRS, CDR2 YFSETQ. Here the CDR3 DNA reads TGCGCCAGCAGCTTGGGAGAGGGGAGGGGCAATCAGCCCCAGCATTTT. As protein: CASSLGEGRGNQPQHF.

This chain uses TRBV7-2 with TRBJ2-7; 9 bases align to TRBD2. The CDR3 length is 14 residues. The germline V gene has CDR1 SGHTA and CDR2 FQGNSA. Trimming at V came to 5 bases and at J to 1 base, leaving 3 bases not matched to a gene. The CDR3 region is CASSPGLASYEQYF. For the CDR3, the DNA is TGTGCCAGCAGCCCGGGACTAGCTTCCTACGAGCAGTACTTC.

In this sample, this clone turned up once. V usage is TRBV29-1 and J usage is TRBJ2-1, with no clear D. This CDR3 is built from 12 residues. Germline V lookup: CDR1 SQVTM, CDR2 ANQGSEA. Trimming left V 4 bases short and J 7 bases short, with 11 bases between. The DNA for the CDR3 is TGCAGCGTTGGTGCAGGATGGAATGAGCAGTTCTTC. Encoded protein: CSVGAGWNEQFF.

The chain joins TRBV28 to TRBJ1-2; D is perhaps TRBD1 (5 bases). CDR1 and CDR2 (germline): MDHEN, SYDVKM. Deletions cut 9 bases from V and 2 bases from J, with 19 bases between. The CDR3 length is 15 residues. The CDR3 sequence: CASCPGGTLNYGYTF. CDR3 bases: TGTGCCAGTTGCCCCGGGGGAACCTTGAACTATGGCTACACCTTC.

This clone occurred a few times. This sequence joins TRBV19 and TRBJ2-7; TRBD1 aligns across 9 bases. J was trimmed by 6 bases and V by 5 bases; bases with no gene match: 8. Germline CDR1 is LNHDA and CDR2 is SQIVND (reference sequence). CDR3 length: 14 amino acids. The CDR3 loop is CASSLTGGRSEQYF. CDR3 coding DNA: TGTGCCAGTAGTTTAACAGGGGGCCGTAGCGAGCAGTACTTC.

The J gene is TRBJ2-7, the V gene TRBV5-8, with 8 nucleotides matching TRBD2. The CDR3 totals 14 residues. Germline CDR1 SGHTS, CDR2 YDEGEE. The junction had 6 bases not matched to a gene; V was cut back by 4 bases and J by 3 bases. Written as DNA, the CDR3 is TGTGCCAGCAGCGACCGGGGGGGAGTCTACGAGCAGTACTTC. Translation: CASSDRGGVYEQYF.

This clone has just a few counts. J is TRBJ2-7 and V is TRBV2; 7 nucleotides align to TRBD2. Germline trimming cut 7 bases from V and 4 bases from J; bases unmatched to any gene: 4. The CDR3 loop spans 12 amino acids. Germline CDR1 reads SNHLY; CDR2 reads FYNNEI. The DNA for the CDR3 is TGTGCCAGCAAGATTAGCGGGTACGAGCAGTACTTC. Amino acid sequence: CASKISGYEQYF.

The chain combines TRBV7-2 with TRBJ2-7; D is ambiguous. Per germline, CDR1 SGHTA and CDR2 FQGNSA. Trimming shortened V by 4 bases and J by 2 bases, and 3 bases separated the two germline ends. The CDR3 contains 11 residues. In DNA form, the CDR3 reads TGTGCCAGCAGCTCCACCTACGAGCAGTACTTC. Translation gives CASSSTYEQYF.

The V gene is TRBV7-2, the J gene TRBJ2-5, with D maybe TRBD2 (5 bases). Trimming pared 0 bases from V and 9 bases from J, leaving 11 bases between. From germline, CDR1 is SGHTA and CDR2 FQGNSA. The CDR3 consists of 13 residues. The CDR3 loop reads CASSLAGAPSQYF. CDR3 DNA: TGTGCCAGCAGCTTAGCGGGAGCACCCTCCCAGTACTTC.

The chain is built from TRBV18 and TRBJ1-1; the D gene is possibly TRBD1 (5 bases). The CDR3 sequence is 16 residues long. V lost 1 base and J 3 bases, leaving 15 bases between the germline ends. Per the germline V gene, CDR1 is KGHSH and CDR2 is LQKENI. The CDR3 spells CASSPLQGTTDTEAFF. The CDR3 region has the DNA TGTGCCAGCTCACCACTTCAGGGAACTACGGACACTGAAGCTTTCTTT.

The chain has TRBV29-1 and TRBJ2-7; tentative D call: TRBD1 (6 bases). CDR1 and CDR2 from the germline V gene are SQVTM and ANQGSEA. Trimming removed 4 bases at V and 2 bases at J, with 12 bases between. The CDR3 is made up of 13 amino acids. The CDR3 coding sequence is TGCAGCGTTGGACAGGCGAGACCCTACGAGCAGTACTTC. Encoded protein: CSVGQARPYEQYF.

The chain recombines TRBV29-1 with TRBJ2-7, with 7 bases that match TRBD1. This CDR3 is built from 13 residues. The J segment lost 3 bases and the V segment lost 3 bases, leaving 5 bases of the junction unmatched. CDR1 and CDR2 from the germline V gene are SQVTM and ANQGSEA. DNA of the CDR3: TGCAGCGTTGATAAGACAGGGAACTACGAGCAGTACTTC. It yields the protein CSVDKTGNYEQYF.